This entry concerns a single T cell receptor beta chain. Repertoires were generated with immunoSEQ multiplex PCR, while TCRdb's copy carries only in-frame clones and drops some. The top ten hold around 5.8% of the sample, which has some 83,000 clones, 80% seen once. The data were obtained in a study of blood T cell repertoires in COVID-19. About the study: PBMCs, B-cell-depleted T cells, or T cells were the source of the cDNA or gDNA that made up the material.

Per germline, CDR1 SGHRS and CDR2 YFSETQ. The CDR3 sequence is 12 residues long. V was pared by 5 bases and J by 5 bases, with 10 bases between. The sample comprised peripheral blood. The gene calls are TRBV5-1 and TRBJ1-2; possibly TRBD1 for D (6 bases). The sequence was obtained from a man aged 55 to 70 with active or convalescent COVID-19. The CDR3 DNA sequence: TGCGCCAGCAGGAAGGACAGTTATGGCTACACCTTC. This gives the protein CASRKDSYGYTF.